This TCR beta chain was captured in a study of blood T cell repertoires in COVID-19 (dated by TCRdb to the early 2020s). About the study as a whole: The collaborator samples originated in the United States, Italy and Spain and spanned the acute and convalescent phases of COVID-19. Samples were obtained from the ongoing ImmuneRACE study (first 160 participants) and from over 1,000 subjects provided by 6 global collaborators. Nearly every sample came with metadata listing a de-identified subject ID, COVID-19 status, age in years and sex. Where available, HLA class I and class II types were obtained from metadata supplied by the sample provider rather than from assay-based typing. The repertoires were released in a freely available public database intended as a resource for research on the immune response to SARS-CoV-2. Subjects who had been exposed to COVID-19, were actively infected with it, or had recovered from it provided the deeply sampled blood TCRbeta repertoires that made up the dataset. The prospective study material was composed of cDNA or gDNA derived from T cells, B-cell-depleted T cells, or PBMCs. General conclusions and limits of the study: Clinical and demographic metadata were provided uncurated, with the amount varying by source and participant.

TCRbeta CDR3 regions were amplified from genomic DNA by means of the immunoSEQ Assay, a bias-controlled multiplex PCR. On the authors' methods: Nucleated cell counts per sample were estimated from amplification of reference gene primers within the assay. Sequence reads were collapsed and filtered to measure the absolute abundance of every unique TCRbeta CDR3 rearrangement. For each sample, productive Simpson clonality was calculated by taking the square root of Simpson's diversity index across productive rearrangements. Not all clones reach the TCRdb copy of this immuneACCESS table, which keeps in-frame sequences only. Checked studies attribute under half of the gap to unresolved V genes and leave the rest unexplained. V, J and clone size derive from that table, while D and trimming were established from the DNA sequence. A total of 130,000 to 150,000 clones appear in this sample, roughly four fifths of them only once. Of the sample, over 12% falls within the top ten clones.

Collaborating institutions collected whole blood in K2EDTA tubes following their own protocols. For TCRbeta analysis, collaborators shipped samples as frozen whole blood, isolated PBMCs, or DNA extracted from either of those sample types. The sample holds one count of this clone. No antigen is known for it. No quality values exist for individual bases; no much larger clone is one base distant. Trimming accounts for 4 bases at V and 3 bases at J, while the number of junction bases matched to no gene is 8. The germline V gene (reference sequence) specifies WNHNN as CDR1 and SYGVQD as CDR2. The CDR3 numbers 16 residues from cysteine through phenylalanine. Only the CDR3 part of the read is kept: 48 bases, read in frame from the first base.

This chain is built from TRBV10-1 and TRBJ2-5, with 10 bases in between that match TRBD1. The specimen was peripheral blood. The clonotype comes from a human donor with acute or convalescent COVID-19. The donor label of this sample is uncertain. The DNA reads as follows: TGCGCCAGCAGTGTATCCGGGACAGGGGTAGAAGAGACCCAGTACTTC. This translates into CASSVSGTGVEETQYF.